The 15 T cell receptor beta chains below come from one sample, sequenced in a study of blood T cell repertoires in COVID-19. Some clones are missing from TCRdb's copy, which holds only in-frame ones; the method was immunoSEQ multiplex PCR. In the table there are roughly 340,000 clones, almost 90% of which are singletons. Material: peripheral blood. Source of these receptors: a woman in her 70s with COVID-19, enrolled during active disease.

CDR3: CASSPGTTPRDTF. For the CDR3, the DNA is TGTGCCAGCAGTCCCGGGACTACTCCGAGGGACACCTTC. The chain couples TRBV2 to TRBJ1-2; TRBD1 is a possible D gene (5 bases). CDR3 size: 13 residues. Trimming left V 5 bases short and J 12 bases short, with 19 bases between. CDR1 is SNHLY, CDR2 FYNNEI, per germline.

This chain uses TRBV5-1 with TRBJ2-7; a weak D match, TRBD2 (6 bases). This CDR3 comprises 17 residues. V dropped 4 bases and J dropped 2 bases, with 22 bases sitting between them. The germline CDR1 and CDR2 sequences are SGHRS and YFSETQ. The DNA of the CDR3 is TGCGCCAGCAGCCTCGGAGGGTCGGTGGGACTCGCCTACGAGCAGTACTTC. Translation gives CASSLGGSVGLAYEQYF.

This clone has just a few counts. The chain employs TRBV10-1 and TRBJ2-3; D uncertain. From germline, CDR1 is WNHNN and CDR2 SYGVQD (reference sequence). Trimming pared 3 bases from V and 1 base from J, leaving 5 bases between. This CDR3 is 13 amino acids long. CDR3 in DNA: TGCGCCAGCAGTGAATGGCGCACAGATACGCAGTATTTT. This sequence encodes CASSEWRTDTQYF.

The chain couples TRBV11-2 to TRBJ1-2; 9 bases line up with TRBD1. CDR1 and CDR2 from the germline V gene are SGHAT and FQNNGV. CDR3 length: 13 amino acids. V lost 3 bases and J lost 4; bases outside the gene matches: 0. This CDR3 is CASSLTGGYGYTF. As DNA, the CDR3 is TGTGCCAGCAGCTTGACAGGGGGCTATGGCTACACCTTC. Full variable domain (missing parts from reference TRBV11-2 and TRBJ1-2): EAGVAQSPRYKIIEKRQSVAFWCNPISGHATLYWYQQILGQGPKLLIQFQNNGVVDDSQLPKDRFSAERLKGVDSTLKIQPAKLEDSAVYLCASSLTGGYGYTFGSGTRLTVV.

The chain's CDR3 is CASSCRAGGSYEQYF. The CDR3 bases are TGTGCCAGCAGCTGCAGGGCAGGGGGGTCCTACGAGCAGTACTTC. V usage is TRBV21-1 and J usage is TRBJ2-7; the listed D gene, TRBD1, was not tested against the DNA. TRBV21-1 is a known pseudogene. The CDR3 sequence is 15 residues long.

Comment on this clone: The same CDR3 arises from other DNA sequences in this sample as well. The chain carries TRBV7-2 and TRBJ1-1; TRBD1 might be the D (6 bases). CDR3 size: 15 residues. The V gene's germline CDR1 is SGHTA and CDR2 FQGNSA. The V and J ends lost 8 bases and 0 bases respectively, with 16 bases between them. CDR3 nucleotide sequence: TGTGCCAGCCGGGGGGTGGGGGCTTTGAACACTGAAGCTTTCTTT. Its protein product is CASRGVGALNTEAFF.

This clone has only one observation. The same CDR3 is also encoded by other DNA sequences in this sample. The chain uses TRBV7-2 and TRBJ2-7; possible D gene TRBD1, 5 bases. Germline CDR1 reads SGHTA; CDR2 reads FQGNSA. Trimming took off 3 bases at V and 3 bases at J, with 12 bases between the two ends. The CDR3 has 14 amino acids. DNA for the CDR3: TGTGCCAGCAGCTTGGGTCAGGGCGGCTACGAGCAGTACTTC. Protein sequence: CASSLGQGGYEQYF.

V gene TRBV21-1 combines with J gene TRBJ1-6; the table's D call of TRBD1 was not tested on the DNA. TRBV21-1 is described as a pseudogene. This CDR3 region has 20 residues. The CDR3 loop is CASSIQKGGTGGTYNSPLHF. The CDR3, as DNA: TGTGCCAGCAGCATTCAAAAGGGGGGGACAGGGGGCACCTATAATTCACCCCTCCACTTT.

This chain connects TRBV12-3 or TRBV12-4 to TRBJ1-6; D gene unclear. The V end was cut by 6 bases, the J end by 9 bases, with 9 bases between. This CDR3 is built from 12 residues. The CDR3 nucleotides are TGTGCCAGCAGCCGTTTGGCTTCACCCCTCCACTTT. Translating gives CASSRLASPLHF.

The chain joins TRBV5-4 to TRBJ1-5; D possibly corresponds to TRBD1 (6 bases). The CDR3 totals 13 residues. Germline V lookup: CDR1 SGHNT, CDR2 YYREEE (reference sequence). The ends were cut back, 4 bases at V and 11 bases at J, with 16 bases in the middle. The DNA of the CDR3 is TGTGCCAGCAGCGAACTCCCTCAGGGGTCCCAGCATTTT. As protein: CASSELPQGSQHF.

The chain couples TRBV2 to TRBJ1-5; D possibly corresponds to TRBD1 (6 bases). CDR1 is SNHLY and CDR2 is FYNNEI in the germline V gene. Trimming took off 6 bases at V and 4 bases at J, with 16 bases between the two ends. This CDR3 has 15 residues. The CDR3, as DNA: TGTGCCAGCAGCCCGGAACAGGGTGTGAATCAGCCCCAGCATTTT. This translates into CASSPEQGVNQPQHF. Full variable domain (missing parts from reference TRBV2 and TRBJ1-5): EPEVTQTPSHQVTQMGQEVILRCVPISNHLYFYWYRQILGQKVEFLVSFYNNEISEKSEIFDDQFSVERPDGSNFTLKIRSTKLEDSAMYFCASSPEQGVNQPQHFGDGTRLSIL.

V usage is TRBV6-1 and J usage is TRBJ1-4; possibly TRBD1 for D (6 bases). The V end lost 2 bases, the J end lost 7 bases, and 14 bases lay between the germline ends. Germline-derived CDR1 and CDR2 are MNHNS and SASEGT. This CDR3 has 15 amino acids. Here the CDR3 DNA reads TGTGCCAGCAGTGAAATGGGGGCTGGGGGTGAAAAACTGTTTTTT. Translating it yields CASSEMGAGGEKLFF.

The rearrangement links TRBV7-9 to TRBJ2-5; TRBD2 might be the D (6 bases). Germline CDR1 SEHNR, CDR2 FQNEAQ (reference sequence). The CDR3 runs 13 residues. V lost 5 bases, J lost 5 bases, and 12 bases lay in between. DNA of the CDR3: TGTGCCAGCAGCCGGGAGCTTCGGGAGACCCAGTACTTC. Translating gives CASSRELRETQYF.

This sequence joins TRBV7-9 and TRBJ2-7, with 9 bases matching TRBD1. The V gene's germline CDR1 is SEHNR and CDR2 FQNEAQ (reference sequence). With 10 bases clipped from V and 3 bases from J, the junction kept 19 bases outside the gene matches. The CDR3 is 17 residues long. The CDR3 DNA reads as TGTGCCACCGCCGGACAGGGGAAGGTTAATATGGTCTACGAGCAGTACTTC. Encoded protein: CATAGQGKVNMVYEQYF. Filled out from reference TRBV7-9 and TRBJ2-7, the complete variable domain reads DTGVSQNPRHKITKRGQNVTFRCDPISEHNRLYWYRQTLGQGPEFLTYFQNEAQLEKSRLLSDRFSAERPKGSFSTLEIQRTEQGDSAMYLCATAGQGKVNMVYEQYFGPGTRLTVT.

The chain has TRBV10-3 and TRBJ2-2; 12 nucleotides match TRBD2. V was pared by 0 bases and J by 4 bases, with 9 bases of the junction left unmatched. The germline gives CDR1 ENHRY, CDR2 SYGVKD. The CDR3 sequence is 19 residues long. CDR3 sequence: CAISESVLAGGKGTGELFF. For the CDR3, the DNA is TGTGCCATCAGTGAGTCAGTACTAGCGGGGGGAAAAGGCACCGGGGAGCTGTTTTTT.